The rows below give T cell receptor beta chains drawn from one sample of a study of CD8 T cells in Susac syndrome. A single record per CDR3 protein comes from TCRdb applying MiXCR to the immunoSEQ multiplex PCR reads. Of approximately 190,000 distinct CDR3 sequences in the sample, approximately 95% are singletons; the top ten hold around 0.16%. The sample consisted of CD8+ T cells from PBMCs. Receptors were obtained from a human donor with Susac syndrome. Both conserved end residues are trimmed from each CDR3.

J: TRBJ2-1; V: TRBV20-1; CDR3: SARTGTGWSEQF
J: TRBJ1-1; V: TRBV6-6; CDR3: ASSGGSTEAF
J: TRBJ2-2; V: TRBV27; CDR3: ASSLWAGVDTGELF
J: TRBJ2-7; V: TRBV12-3/TRBV12-4; CDR3: ASSAQGSPYEQY
J: TRBJ1-5; V: TRBV7-9; CDR3: ASSLGRQPQH
J: TRBJ2-7; V: TRBV5-1; CDR3: ASSLGQLRYEQY
J: TRBJ1-2; V: TRBV7-9; CDR3: ASSPDRRAYGYT
J: TRBJ1-5; V: TRBV6-5; CDR3: ASSYDRGEQPQH
J: TRBJ2-6; V: TRBV12-3/TRBV12-4; CDR3: ASSSRRGTGVSGANVLT
J: TRBJ2-2; V: TRBV2; CDR3: ASSEENTGELF
J: TRBJ1-5; V: TRBV29-1; CDR3: SVAGSDNQPQH
J: TRBJ1-2; V: TRBV5-4; CDR3: ASSPWTGNYGYT
J: TRBJ1-1; V: TRBV11-2; CDR3: ASSPFPRQGQNTEAF
J: TRBJ1-5; V: TRBV23-1; CDR3: ASSPLRTGEDLSNQPQH
J: TRBJ1-5; V: TRBV27; CDR3: ASSLRGNQPQH
J: TRBJ2-2; V: TRBV24-1; CDR3: ATSEMRGRSGELF
J: TRBJ2-1; V: TRBV5-4; CDR3: ASSPQGTVYNEQF
J: TRBJ2-7; V: TRBV9; CDR3: ASSVELAGANEQY
J: TRBJ2-2; V: TRBV29-1; CDR3: SVAGQNTGELF
J: TRBJ1-1; V: TRBV3-1; CDR3: ASSQWNTEAF
J: TRBJ1-1; V: TRBV4-1; CDR3: ASSTHGGFVAF
J: TRBJ2-7; V: TRBV5-6; CDR3: ASSLTDSSYEQY
J: TRBJ2-1; V: TRBV5-1; CDR3: ASSLELAGYNEQF
J: TRBJ2-1; V: TRBV6-1; CDR3: ASSRLRGQGHYNEQF
J: TRBJ1-2; V: TRBV9; CDR3: ASSVSGNYGYT
J: TRBJ2-5; V: TRBV20-1; CDR3: SASKIGQGKETQY
J: TRBJ1-2; V: TRBV5-1; CDR3: ASSLSPGRTGERVNYGYT
J: TRBJ2-3; V: TRBV11-2; CDR3: ASSLSGGAGDTQY
J: TRBJ2-1; V: TRBV27; CDR3: ASSLSGRGNEQF
J: TRBJ1-6; V: TRBV30; CDR3: AWSVAREISPLH
J: TRBJ2-1; V: TRBV27; CDR3: ASSLAGGIDEQF
J: TRBJ1-2; V: TRBV12-5; CDR3: ASGLTPSNYGYT
J: TRBJ2-6; V: TRBV28; CDR3: ASSPHLAGANVLT
J: TRBJ1-2; V: TRBV24-1; CDR3: ATSDVTGNGYT
J: TRBJ2-1; V: TRBV20-1; CDR3: SARGNRGVDEQF
J: TRBJ2-3; V: TRBV5-4; CDR3: ASSFQAIAGGRTDTQY